Sequencing of this T cell receptor beta chain was carried out in a study of blood T cell repertoires in COVID-19. The data were produced by immunoSEQ multiplex PCR, yet TCRdb's version contains in-frame clones alone and is incomplete. The table has 440,000 or so clones, approximately 89% seen once. Germline assignment: CDR1 MDHEN and CDR2 SYDVKM. The V and J ends lost 4 bases and 7 bases, in that order; junction bases with no gene match: 13. This CDR3 has 16 residues. Sequencing was carried out using peripheral blood. The sequence derives from a woman aged 40 to 50 with COVID-19, enrolled during active disease. The chain employs TRBV28 and TRBJ2-1; 7 bases line up with TRBD2. The CDR3 is CASSSSVAGLPNEQFF. CDR3 sequence (DNA): TGTGCCAGCAGTTCCTCGGTAGCGGGTTTACCTAATGAGCAGTTCTTC.